This T cell receptor (beta chain) was sequenced in a study of identical twins. Study results and caveats: Abundant cord blood beta clonotypes carried fewer insertions; memory repertoires showed none.

This clonotype was seen at least ten times. Its specificity is not known. Healthy Caucasian individuals made up all the donors. Each CDR3 protein is one row after TCRdb ran MiXCR on the 5' RACE reads. The table has fewer than 250,000 distinct CDR3 sequences, roughly 7.5% seen once; the top ten hold less than 2%. The same data also contributed to another study, on yellow fever vaccine responses in identical twins.

This sequence originates from a woman under 30 in good health. The specimen sequenced was memory (CD45RO+) T cells sorted from blood.

This CDR3 is CSVEDGGYTEAFF. In DNA form, the CDR3 reads TGCAGCGTTGAAGACGGCGGATACACTGAAGCTTTCTTT. The chain joins TRBV29-1 to TRBJ1-1, with unresolved D. V lost 0 bases and J lost 3, with 8 bases in between. Germline CDR1 reads SQVTM; CDR2 reads ANQGSEA. This CDR3 has 13 residues.